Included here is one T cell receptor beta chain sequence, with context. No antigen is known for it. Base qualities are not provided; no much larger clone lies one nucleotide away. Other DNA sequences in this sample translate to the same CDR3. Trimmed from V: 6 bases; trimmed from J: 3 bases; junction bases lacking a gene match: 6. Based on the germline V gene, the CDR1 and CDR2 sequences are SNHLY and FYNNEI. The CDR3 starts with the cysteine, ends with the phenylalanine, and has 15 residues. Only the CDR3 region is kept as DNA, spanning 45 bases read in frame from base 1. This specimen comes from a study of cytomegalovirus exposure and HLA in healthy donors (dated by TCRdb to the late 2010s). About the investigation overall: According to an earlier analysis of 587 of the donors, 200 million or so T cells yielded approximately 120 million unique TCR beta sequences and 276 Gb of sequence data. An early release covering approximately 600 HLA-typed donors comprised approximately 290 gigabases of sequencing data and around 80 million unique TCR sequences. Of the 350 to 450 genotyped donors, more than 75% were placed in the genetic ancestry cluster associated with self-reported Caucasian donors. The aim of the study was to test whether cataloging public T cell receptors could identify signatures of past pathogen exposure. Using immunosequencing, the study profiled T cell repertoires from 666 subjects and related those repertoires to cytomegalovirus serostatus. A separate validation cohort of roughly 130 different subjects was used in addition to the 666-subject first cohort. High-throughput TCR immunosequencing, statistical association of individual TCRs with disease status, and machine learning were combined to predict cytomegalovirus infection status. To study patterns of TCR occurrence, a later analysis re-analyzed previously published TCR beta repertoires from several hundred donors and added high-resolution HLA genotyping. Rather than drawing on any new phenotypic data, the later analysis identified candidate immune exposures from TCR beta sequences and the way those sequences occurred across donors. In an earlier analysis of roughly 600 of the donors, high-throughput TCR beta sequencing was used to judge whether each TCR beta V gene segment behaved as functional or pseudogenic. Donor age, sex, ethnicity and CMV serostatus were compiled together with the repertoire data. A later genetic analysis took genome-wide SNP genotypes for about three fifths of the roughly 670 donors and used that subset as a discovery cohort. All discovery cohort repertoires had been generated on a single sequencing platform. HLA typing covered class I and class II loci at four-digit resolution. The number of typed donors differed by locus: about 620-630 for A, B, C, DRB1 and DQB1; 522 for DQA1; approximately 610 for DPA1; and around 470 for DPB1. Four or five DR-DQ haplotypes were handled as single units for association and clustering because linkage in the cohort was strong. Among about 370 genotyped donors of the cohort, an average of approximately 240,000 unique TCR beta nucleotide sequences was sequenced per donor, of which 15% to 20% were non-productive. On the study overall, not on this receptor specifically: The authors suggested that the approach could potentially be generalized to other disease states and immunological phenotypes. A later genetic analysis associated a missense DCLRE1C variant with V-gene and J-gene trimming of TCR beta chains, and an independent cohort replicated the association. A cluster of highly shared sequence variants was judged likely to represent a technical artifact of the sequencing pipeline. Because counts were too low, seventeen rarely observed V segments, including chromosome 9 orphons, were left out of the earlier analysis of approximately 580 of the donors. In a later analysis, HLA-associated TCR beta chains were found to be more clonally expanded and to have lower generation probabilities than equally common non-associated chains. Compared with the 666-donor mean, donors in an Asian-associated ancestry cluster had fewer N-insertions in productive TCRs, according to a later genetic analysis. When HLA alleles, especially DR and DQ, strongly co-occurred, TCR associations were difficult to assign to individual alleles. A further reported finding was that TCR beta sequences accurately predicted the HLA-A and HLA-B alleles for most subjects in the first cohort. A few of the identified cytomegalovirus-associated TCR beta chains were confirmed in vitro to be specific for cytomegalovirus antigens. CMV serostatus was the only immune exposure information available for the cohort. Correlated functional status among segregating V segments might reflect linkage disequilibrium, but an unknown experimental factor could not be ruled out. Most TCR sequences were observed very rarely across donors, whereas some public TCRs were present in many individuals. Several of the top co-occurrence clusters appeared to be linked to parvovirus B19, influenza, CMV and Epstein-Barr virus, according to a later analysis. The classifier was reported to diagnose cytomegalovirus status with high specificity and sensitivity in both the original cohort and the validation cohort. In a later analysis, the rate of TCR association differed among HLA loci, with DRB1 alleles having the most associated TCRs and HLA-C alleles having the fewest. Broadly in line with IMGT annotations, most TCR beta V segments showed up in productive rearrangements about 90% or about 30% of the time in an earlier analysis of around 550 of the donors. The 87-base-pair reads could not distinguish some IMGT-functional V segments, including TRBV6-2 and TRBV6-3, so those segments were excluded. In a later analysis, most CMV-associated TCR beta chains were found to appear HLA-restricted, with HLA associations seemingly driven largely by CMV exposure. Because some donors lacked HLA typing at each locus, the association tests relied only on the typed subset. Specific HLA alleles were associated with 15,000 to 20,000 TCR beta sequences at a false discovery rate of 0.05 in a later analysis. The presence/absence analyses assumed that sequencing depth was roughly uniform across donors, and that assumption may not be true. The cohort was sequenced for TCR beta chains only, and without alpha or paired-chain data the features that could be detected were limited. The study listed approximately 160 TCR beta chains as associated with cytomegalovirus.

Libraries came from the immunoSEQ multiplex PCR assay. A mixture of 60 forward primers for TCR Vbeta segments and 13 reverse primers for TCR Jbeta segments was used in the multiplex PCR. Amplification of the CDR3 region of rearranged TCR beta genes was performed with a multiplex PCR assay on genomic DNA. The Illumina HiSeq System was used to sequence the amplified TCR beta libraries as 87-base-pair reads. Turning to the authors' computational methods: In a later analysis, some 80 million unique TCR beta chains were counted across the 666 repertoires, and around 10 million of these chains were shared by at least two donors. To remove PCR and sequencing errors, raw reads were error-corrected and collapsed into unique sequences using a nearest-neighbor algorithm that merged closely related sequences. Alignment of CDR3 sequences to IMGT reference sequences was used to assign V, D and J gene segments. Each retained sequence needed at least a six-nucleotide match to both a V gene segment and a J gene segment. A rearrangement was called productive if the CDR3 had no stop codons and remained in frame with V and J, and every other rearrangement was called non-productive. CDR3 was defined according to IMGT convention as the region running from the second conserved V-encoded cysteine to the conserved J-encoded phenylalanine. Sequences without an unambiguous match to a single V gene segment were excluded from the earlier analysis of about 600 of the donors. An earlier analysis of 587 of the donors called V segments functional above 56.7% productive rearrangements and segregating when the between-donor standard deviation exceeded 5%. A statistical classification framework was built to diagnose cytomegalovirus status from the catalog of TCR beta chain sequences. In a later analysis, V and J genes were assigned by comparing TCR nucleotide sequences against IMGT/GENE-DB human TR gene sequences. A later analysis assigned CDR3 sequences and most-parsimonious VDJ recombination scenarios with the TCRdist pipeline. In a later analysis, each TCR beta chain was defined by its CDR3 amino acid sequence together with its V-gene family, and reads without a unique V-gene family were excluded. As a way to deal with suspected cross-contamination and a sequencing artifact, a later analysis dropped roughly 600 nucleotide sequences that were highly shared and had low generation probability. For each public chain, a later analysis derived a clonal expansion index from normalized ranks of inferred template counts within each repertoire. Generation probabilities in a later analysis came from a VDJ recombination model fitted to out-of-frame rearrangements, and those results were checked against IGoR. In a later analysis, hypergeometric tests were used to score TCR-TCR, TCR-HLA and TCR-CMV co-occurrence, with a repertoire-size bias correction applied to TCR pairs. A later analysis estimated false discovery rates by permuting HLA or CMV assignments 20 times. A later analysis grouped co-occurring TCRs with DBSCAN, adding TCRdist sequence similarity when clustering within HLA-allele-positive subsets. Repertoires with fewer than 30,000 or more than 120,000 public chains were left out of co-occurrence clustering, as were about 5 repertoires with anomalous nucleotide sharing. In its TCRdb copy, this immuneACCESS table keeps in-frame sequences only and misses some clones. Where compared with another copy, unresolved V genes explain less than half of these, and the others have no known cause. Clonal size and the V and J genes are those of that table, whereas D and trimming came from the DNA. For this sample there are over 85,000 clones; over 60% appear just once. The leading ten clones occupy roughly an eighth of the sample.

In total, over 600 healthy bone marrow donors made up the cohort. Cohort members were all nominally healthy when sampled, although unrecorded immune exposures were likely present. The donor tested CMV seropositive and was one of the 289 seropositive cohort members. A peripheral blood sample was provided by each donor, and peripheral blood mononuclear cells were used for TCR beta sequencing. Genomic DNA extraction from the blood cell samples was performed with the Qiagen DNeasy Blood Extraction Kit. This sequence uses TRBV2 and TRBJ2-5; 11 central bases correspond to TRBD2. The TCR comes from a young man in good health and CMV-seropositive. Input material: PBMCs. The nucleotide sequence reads TGTGCCAGCAGCGTAAATAGCGGGGGGGAAGAGACCCAGTACTTC. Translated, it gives CASSVNSGGEETQYF. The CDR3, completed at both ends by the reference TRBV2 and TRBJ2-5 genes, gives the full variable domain EPEVTQTPSHQVTQMGQEVILRCVPISNHLYFYWYRQILGQKVEFLVSFYNNEISEKSEIFDDQFSVERPDGSNFTLKIRSTKLEDSAMYFCASSVNSGGEETQYFGPGTRLLVL.